The present T cell receptor (beta chain) was sequenced within a study of OX40 agonist ivuxolimab in advanced cancers. As for the study in general: Every 2 weeks, patients received ivuxolimab intravenously, dosed at 0.01 to 10 mg/kg. One patient with hepatocellular carcinoma and two with cutaneous melanoma, three in all, had partial responses.

Clones were sequenced by immunoSEQ multiplex PCR, and TCRdb holds only the in-frame ones, with some missing. The profile shows about 58,000 clones, about 90% of them singletons. The source material was CD4+ or CD8+ T cells sorted from blood, sampled in a trial of the OX40 agonist ivuxolimab. This receptor was identified in an adult with an advanced solid tumor such as melanoma, head and neck, liver or kidney cancer.

CDR3 DNA sequence: TGCAGCGCTGGGGGGAGCTCCTACAATGAGCAGTTCTTC. Translated, it gives CSAGGSSYNEQFF. The chain recombines TRBV29-1 with TRBJ2-1, with D perhaps matching TRBD2 (6 bases). The V gene's germline CDR1 is SQVTM and CDR2 ANQGSEA. The CDR3 is made up of 13 amino acids. Trimming stripped 7 bases from V and 0 bases from J, with 10 bases between.